Each of the 25 T cell receptor beta chains below was sequenced from the same sample in a study of blood T cells in healthy people across ages. Primed by a sample-barcoded 5' primer and a J-beta primer mix, a second PCR proceeded for 7 to 11 cycles. TCRdb re-derived calls from the 5' RACE reads in MiXCR, one entry per CDR3 protein. The profile shows hundreds of thousands of distinct CDR3 sequences, around three fifths of them singletons. The sample consisted of blood. The receptors were sampled from a man aged 55 to 69 in good health.

This clonotype was picked up a small number of times. The rearrangement links TRBV29-1 to TRBJ2-3; TRBD2 matches 8 bases. Germline CDR1 SQVTM, CDR2 ANQGSEA. This CDR3 comprises 15 residues. V shed 4 bases, J shed 0 bases, and the junction held 6 bases outside the gene matches. CDR3 DNA: TGCAGCGTTGGCATTAGCGGGGTTAGCACAGATACGCAGTATTTT. It translates to CSVGISGVSTDTQYF.

This clonotype was seen a few times. The CDR3 sequence is CASSLDRGIVETQYF. CDR3 DNA sequence: TGTGCCAGCAGCTTGGACAGGGGGATCGTGGAGACCCAGTACTTC. This chain uses TRBV7-9 with TRBJ2-7; 10 bases map to TRBD1. The DNA matches TRBJ2-5 better at its end, which makes the J call doubtful. The germline CDR1 and CDR2 sequences are SEHNR and FQNEAQ (reference sequence). This CDR3 comprises 15 residues.

This clonotype was found once. The chain has TRBV5-5 and TRBJ2-5; weak D call: TRBD2 (6 bases). V was shortened by 2 bases and J by 11 bases, with 13 bases between the two germline ends. The CDR3 consists of 12 residues. Germline V gene lookup returns CDR1 SGHKS and CDR2 YYEKEE (reference sequence). DNA for the CDR3: TGTGCCAGCAGCTTATGGAGTGGGGGGCAGTACTTC. It codes for CASSLWSGGQYF.

V usage is TRBV7-2 and J usage is TRBJ2-6, with D hard to call. The V end was cut by 7 bases, the J end by 0 bases, with 16 bases between. The CDR3 has 17 amino acids. Germline V gives CDR1 SGHTA, CDR2 FQGNSA. CDR3 coding DNA: TGTGCCAGCACCTCAAGTACCTCTCTCTCTGGGGCCAACGTCCTGACTTTC. This translates into CASTSSTSLSGANVLTF. Looking up the rest from reference TRBV7-2 and TRBJ2-6 gives the full variable domain: GAGVSQSPSNKVTEKGKDVELRCDPISGHTALYWYRQSLGQGLEFLIYFQGNSAPDKSGLPSDRFSAERTGGSVSTLTIQRTQQEDSAVYLCASTSSTSLSGANVLTFGAGSRLTVL.

The chain uses TRBV5-6 and TRBJ2-5; 7 positions agree with TRBD1. Trimming took 7 bases from V and 4 from J; bases not matched to a gene: 7. The CDR3 totals 13 residues. The V gene's germline CDR1 is SGHDT and CDR2 YYEEEE. The CDR3 sequence: CASLTTGSETQYF. In nucleotides, the CDR3 is TGTGCCAGCCTCACGACAGGGTCAGAGACCCAGTACTTC.

V usage is TRBV24-1 and J usage is TRBJ2-2; maybe TRBD2 (6 bases). Germline assignment: CDR1 KGHDR and CDR2 SFDVKD. The CDR3 totals 17 residues. Trimming took off 0 bases at V and 7 bases at J, with 17 bases between the two ends. The CDR3 bases are TGTGCCACCAGTGATTTGCGACGGGGAGGTCAGGACGGGGAGCTGTTTTTT. Its translation: CATSDLRRGGQDGELFF.

This clonotype was detected ten times or more. The V and J genes are TRBV28 and TRBJ2-5; possible D gene TRBD2, 6 bases. The CDR3 is 16 amino acids. V lost 4 bases to trimming and J lost 3 bases, with 18 bases between them. Per germline, CDR1 MDHEN and CDR2 SYDVKM. The CDR3 loop reads CASSSWVEGDKETQYF. The CDR3 nucleotides read TGTGCCAGCAGTTCGTGGGTGGAGGGAGATAAAGAGACCCAGTACTTC.

CDR3 DNA: TGCGCCAGCAGCCAAGAGAGGCAGGGCCGGGGCTACACCTTC. Protein product: CASSQERQGRGYTF. The chain has TRBV4-1 and TRBJ1-2, with D possibly being TRBD1 (5 bases). CDR1 and CDR2 from the germline V gene are MGHRA and YSYEKL. The CDR3 has 14 residues. Trimming took 0 bases from V and 8 from J, leaving 13 bases between them.

This clonotype has a handful of counts. The rearrangement joins TRBV3-1 to TRBJ2-5; 12 bases map to TRBD2. Trimming took 4 bases from V and 4 from J; bases not matched to a gene: 7. CDR1 is LGHDT, CDR2 YNNKEL, per germline (reference sequence). This CDR3 has 16 residues. CDR3 protein: CASSPTTSGGRETQYF. DNA for the CDR3: TGTGCCAGCAGCCCCACGACTAGCGGGGGTCGAGAGACCCAGTACTTC.

The J gene is TRBJ2-5, the V gene TRBV20-1; TRBD1 might be the D (6 bases). The germline V and J ends were trimmed by 6 bases and 5 bases, with 16 bases remaining between them. Germline lookup yields CDR1 DFQATT and CDR2 SNEGSKA (reference sequence). CDR3 length: 13 amino acids. The chain's CDR3 is CSAELQGRETQYF. CDR3 coding DNA: TGCAGTGCGGAACTACAGGGACGGGAGACCCAGTACTTC.

The rearrangement joins TRBV6-6 to TRBJ1-6; D unresolved. CDR1 and CDR2 (germline): MNHNY, SVGAGI (reference sequence). This CDR3 region has 13 residues. Trimming removed 0 bases at V and 9 bases at J, with 6 bases between. Here the CDR3 reads CASSYSTGSPLHF. Written as DNA, the CDR3 is TGTGCCAGCAGTTACTCGACGGGTTCACCCCTCCACTTT.

The chain has TRBV10-3 and TRBJ2-7; 12 bases map to TRBD2. From germline, CDR1 is ENHRY and CDR2 SYGVKD. The length of the CDR3 is 15 residues. Trimming took 10 bases from V and 3 from J; bases not matched to a gene: 10. This CDR3 is CASLGLAGSIYEQYF. The CDR3 DNA is TGTGCCAGCCTAGGACTAGCGGGATCAATCTACGAGCAGTACTTC.

V and J are TRBV29-1 and TRBJ1-2; a possible D gene is TRBD1 (6 bases). This CDR3 spans 12 amino acids. The germline CDR1 and CDR2 sequences are SQVTM and ANQGSEA. Trimming took off 6 bases at V and 4 bases at J, with 12 bases between the two ends. CDR3 sequence: CSVEGQIYGYTF. DNA of the CDR3: TGCAGCGTGGAGGGACAAATCTATGGCTACACCTTC.

J is TRBJ1-1 and V is TRBV5-1; D is perhaps TRBD1 (5 bases). Germline V CDR1 and CDR2: SGHRS, YFSETQ. Trimming cost V 4 bases and J 6 bases, with 16 bases left between them. CDR3 length equals 14 residues. The CDR3 sequence is CASSPEGFDAEAFF. CDR3 coding DNA: TGCGCCAGCAGCCCCGAGGGGTTTGACGCTGAAGCTTTCTTT.

CDR3 DNA sequence: TGCAGCGTTGATTCTAGGGTCACCCTCAATGAGCAGTACTTC. Amino acid sequence: CSVDSRVTLNEQYF. This sequence joins TRBV29-1 and TRBJ2-5; no firm D call. CDR1 and CDR2 (germline): SQVTM, ANQGSEA. V lost 3 bases, J lost 11 bases, and 22 bases lay in between. This CDR3 has 14 amino acids.

This clonotype was recorded a few times. The rearrangement joins TRBV13 to TRBJ2-1, with D perhaps TRBD2 (5 bases). Trimming removed 4 bases from V and 7 bases from J, with 17 bases in between. Germline lookup yields CDR1 PRHDT and CDR2 FYEKMQ (reference sequence). The CDR3 spans 15 residues. The CDR3 here is CASSSPPGEGNEQFF. CDR3 bases: TGTGCCAGCAGCTCACCCCCCGGGGAAGGGAATGAGCAGTTCTTC.

The rearrangement joins TRBV11-2 to TRBJ1-6; 9 bases match TRBD1. The ends lost 1 base at V and 5 bases at J; junction bases unmatched: 3. CDR3 length equals 16 residues. Per germline, CDR1 SGHAT and CDR2 FQNNGV. This CDR3 is CASSLATGGHNSPLHF. Here the CDR3 DNA reads TGTGCCAGCAGCTTAGCGACAGGGGGACATAATTCACCCCTCCACTTT.

V usage is TRBV20-1 and J usage is TRBJ2-4, with D possibly TRBD2 on 6 matching bases. The germline V gene has CDR1 DFQATT and CDR2 SNEGSKA (reference sequence). The CDR3 is 15 amino acids. The germline V and J ends were trimmed by 0 bases and 15 bases, with 24 bases remaining between them. The CDR3, as DNA: TGCAGTGCTAGAGATCAGGAGGGGTCCCCCTACGAGCGGTACTTC. Amino acid sequence: CSARDQEGSPYERYF.

The chain combines TRBV3-1 with TRBJ1-5; D gene uncertain. Germline values: CDR1 LGHDT, CDR2 YNNKEL (reference sequence). V was cut by 0 bases and J by 4 bases, with 7 bases left in between. The CDR3 spans 14 residues. The CDR3 bases are TGTGCCAGCAGCCAAGATCTCAATAATCAGCCCCAGCATTTT. Translating it yields CASSQDLNNQPQHF.

This clonotype was observed a handful of times. The chain is built from TRBV5-1 and TRBJ2-5; D is possibly TRBD1 (5 bases). Germline values: CDR1 SGHRS, CDR2 YFSETQ. This CDR3 spans 14 amino acids. V lost 4 bases to trimming and J lost 5 bases, with 15 bases between them. The CDR3 loop is CASSQADRSETQYF. The CDR3 DNA reads TGCGCCAGCAGCCAGGCCGACAGATCGGAGACCCAGTACTTC.

The chain uses TRBV5-1 and TRBJ1-2, with 7 bases fitting TRBD1. Germline V CDR1 and CDR2: SGHRS, YFSETQ. The CDR3 extends over 17 amino acids. J gave up 4 bases and V 4 bases, and 16 bases lay outside the gene matches. The CDR3 sequence is CASSPSPTGRGTYGYTF. CDR3 nucleotides: TGCGCCAGCAGCCCGAGCCCGACAGGGAGGGGCACCTATGGCTACACCTTC. Together with reference TRBV5-1 and TRBJ1-2, the CDR3 gives the full variable domain: KAGVTQTPRYLIKTRGQQVTLSCSPISGHRSVSWYQQTPGQGLQFLFEYFSETQRNKGNFPGRFSGRQFSNSRSEMNVSTLELGDSALYLCASSPSPTGRGTYGYTFGSGTRLTVV.

This clonotype has only a few counts. The genes are TRBV28 and TRBJ1-2; a weak D match, TRBD1 (6 bases). The ends were cut back, 6 bases at V and 4 bases at J, with 12 bases in the middle. This CDR3 is built from 13 residues. Per germline, CDR1 MDHEN and CDR2 SYDVKM. CDR3 in amino acids: CASRPQGSYGYTF. In DNA, the CDR3 is TGTGCCAGCAGGCCTCAGGGGAGCTATGGCTACACCTTC.

This clonotype was seen only once. The J gene is TRBJ1-1, the V gene TRBV25-1; possibly TRBD1 for D (6 bases). V was clipped by 8 bases and J by 3 bases, with 13 bases between them. Germline V lookup: CDR1 MGHDK, CDR2 SYGVNS. The CDR3 covers 13 residues. CDR3 nucleotides: TGTGCCAGCGGGGGGCGGAGTTACACTGAAGCTTTCTTT. Encoded protein: CASGGRSYTEAFF.

V is TRBV5-6 and J is TRBJ2-7, with D tentatively TRBD2 (5 bases). V was shortened by 7 bases and J by 5 bases, with 10 bases between the two germline ends. There are 11 residues in the CDR3. Germline lookup yields CDR1 SGHDT and CDR2 YYEEEE. CDR3 region: CASQLGDEQYF. In DNA, the CDR3 is TGTGCCAGCCAACTCGGGGACGAGCAGTACTTC.

This clonotype was observed a handful of times. This chain connects TRBV6-1 to TRBJ2-3; D tentatively reads TRBD1 or TRBD2 (5 bases each). With 6 bases removed from V and 8 bases from J, the gap between germline ends came to 9 bases. CDR1 is MNHNS, CDR2 SASEGT, per germline. The CDR3 length is 11 residues. As DNA, the CDR3 is TGTGCCAGCAGGGGGGACCTTACGCAGTATTTT. It encodes CASRGDLTQYF.